The present TCR beta chain was sequenced within a study of blood T cells in healthy people across ages. This CDR3 is 15 amino acids long. Between the trimmed V and J ends, which lost 1 base and 8 bases, there was a span of 15 bases. Germline lookup yields CDR1 SGHTA and CDR2 FQGNSA. Notes on the study in general: Unsorted PBMCs blocked a conclusive comparison of naive and antigen-experienced cells. Strongly correlated with naive T cell percentage was TCR beta diversity.

A second roughly 6 to 12 cycle PCR used barcoded and J-beta primers. Every sample produced at least 2.5 million CDR3-containing paired-end reads. TCRdb re-called the 5' RACE reads through MiXCR, storing one row per CDR3 protein. The sample includes about 1.1 million distinct CDR3 sequences, approximately 38% of them seen just once. This clonotype was recorded a few times. Its cognate antigen is unknown. The chain combines TRBV7-2 with TRBJ2-4, with D tentatively TRBD1 (5 bases). Input material: blood. The TCR originated in a man aged 18-30 years in good health. The CDR3 sequence: CASSLVAQGMDIQYF. Written as DNA, the CDR3 is TGTGCCAGCAGCTTAGTGGCGCAGGGCATGGACATTCAGTACTTC.